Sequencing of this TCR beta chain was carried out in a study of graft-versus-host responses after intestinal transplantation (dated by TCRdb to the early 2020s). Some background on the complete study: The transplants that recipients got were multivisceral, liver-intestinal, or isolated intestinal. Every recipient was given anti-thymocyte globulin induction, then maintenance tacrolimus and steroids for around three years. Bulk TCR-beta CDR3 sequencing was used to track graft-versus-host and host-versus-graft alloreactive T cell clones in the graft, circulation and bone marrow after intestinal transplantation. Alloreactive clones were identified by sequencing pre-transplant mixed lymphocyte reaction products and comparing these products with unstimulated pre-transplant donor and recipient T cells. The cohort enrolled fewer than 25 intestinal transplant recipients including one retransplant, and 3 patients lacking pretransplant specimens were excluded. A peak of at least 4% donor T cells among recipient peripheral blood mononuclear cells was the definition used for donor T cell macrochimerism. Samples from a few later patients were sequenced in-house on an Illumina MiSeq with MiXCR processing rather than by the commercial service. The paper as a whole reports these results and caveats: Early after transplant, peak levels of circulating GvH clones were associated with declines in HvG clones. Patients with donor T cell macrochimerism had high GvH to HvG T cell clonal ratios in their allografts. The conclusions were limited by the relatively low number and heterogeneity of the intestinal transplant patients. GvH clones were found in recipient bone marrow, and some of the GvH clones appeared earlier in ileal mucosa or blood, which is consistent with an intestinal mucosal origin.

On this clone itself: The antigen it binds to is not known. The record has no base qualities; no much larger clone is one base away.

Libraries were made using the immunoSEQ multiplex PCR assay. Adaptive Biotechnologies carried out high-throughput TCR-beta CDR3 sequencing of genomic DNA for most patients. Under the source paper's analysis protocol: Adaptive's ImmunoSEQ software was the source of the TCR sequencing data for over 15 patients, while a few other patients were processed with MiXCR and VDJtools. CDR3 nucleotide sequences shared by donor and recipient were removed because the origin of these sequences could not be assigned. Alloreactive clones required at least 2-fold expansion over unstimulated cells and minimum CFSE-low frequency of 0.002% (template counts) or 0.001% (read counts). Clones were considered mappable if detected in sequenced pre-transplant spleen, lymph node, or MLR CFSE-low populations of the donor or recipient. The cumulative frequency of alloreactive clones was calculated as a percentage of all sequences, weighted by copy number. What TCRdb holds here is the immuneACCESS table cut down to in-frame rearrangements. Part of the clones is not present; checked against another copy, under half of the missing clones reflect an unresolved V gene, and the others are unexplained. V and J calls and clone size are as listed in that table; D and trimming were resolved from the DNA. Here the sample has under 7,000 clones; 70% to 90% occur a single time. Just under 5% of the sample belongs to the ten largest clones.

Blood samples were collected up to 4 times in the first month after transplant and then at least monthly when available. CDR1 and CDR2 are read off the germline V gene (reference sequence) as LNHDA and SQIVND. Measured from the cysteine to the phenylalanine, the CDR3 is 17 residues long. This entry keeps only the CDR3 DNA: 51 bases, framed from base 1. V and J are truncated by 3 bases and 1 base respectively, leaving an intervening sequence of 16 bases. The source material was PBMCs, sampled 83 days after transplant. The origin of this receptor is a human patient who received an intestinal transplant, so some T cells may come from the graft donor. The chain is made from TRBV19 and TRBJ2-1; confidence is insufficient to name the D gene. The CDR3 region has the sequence CASSINPTRISYNEQFF. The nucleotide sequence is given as TGTGCCAGTAGTATCAATCCGACCCGCATTTCCTACAATGAGCAGTTCTTC.